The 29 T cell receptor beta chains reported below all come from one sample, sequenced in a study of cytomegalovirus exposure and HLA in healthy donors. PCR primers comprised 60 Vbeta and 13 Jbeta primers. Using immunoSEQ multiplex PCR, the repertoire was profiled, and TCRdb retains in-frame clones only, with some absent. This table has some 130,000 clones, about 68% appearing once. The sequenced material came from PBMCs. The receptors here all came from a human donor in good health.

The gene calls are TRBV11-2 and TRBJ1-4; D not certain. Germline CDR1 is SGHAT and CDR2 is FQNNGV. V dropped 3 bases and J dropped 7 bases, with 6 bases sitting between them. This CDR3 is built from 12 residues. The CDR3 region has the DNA TGTGCCAGCAGCTTTGGTAGTGAAAAACTGTTTTTT. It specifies CASSFGSEKLFF.

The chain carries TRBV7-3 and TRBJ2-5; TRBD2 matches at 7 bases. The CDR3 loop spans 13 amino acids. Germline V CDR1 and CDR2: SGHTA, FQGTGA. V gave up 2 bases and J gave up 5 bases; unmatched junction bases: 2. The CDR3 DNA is TGTGCCAGCAGCTTAGGGGGAGGGGAGACCCAGTACTTC. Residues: CASSLGGGETQYF.

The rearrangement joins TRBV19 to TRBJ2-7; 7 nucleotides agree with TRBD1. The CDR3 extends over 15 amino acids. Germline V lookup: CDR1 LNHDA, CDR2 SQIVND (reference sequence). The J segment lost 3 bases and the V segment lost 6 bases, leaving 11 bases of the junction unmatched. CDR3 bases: TGTGCCAGTAGGAAAGGGGGCAGGACCCTCTACGAGCAGTACTTC. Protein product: CASRKGGRTLYEQYF.

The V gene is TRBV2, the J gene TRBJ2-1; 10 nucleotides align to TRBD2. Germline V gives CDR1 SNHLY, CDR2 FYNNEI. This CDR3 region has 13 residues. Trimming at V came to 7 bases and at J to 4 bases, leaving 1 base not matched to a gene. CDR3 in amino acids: CASNSGRYNEQFF. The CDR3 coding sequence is TGTGCCAGCAATAGCGGGAGGTACAATGAGCAGTTCTTC.

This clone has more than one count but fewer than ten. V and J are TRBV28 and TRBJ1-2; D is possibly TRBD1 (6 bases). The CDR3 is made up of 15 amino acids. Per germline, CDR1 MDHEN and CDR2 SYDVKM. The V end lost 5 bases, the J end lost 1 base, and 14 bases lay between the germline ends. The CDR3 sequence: CASSTQGTLNYGYTF. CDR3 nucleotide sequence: TGTGCCAGCAGTACGCAGGGGACGCTTAACTATGGCTACACCTTC.

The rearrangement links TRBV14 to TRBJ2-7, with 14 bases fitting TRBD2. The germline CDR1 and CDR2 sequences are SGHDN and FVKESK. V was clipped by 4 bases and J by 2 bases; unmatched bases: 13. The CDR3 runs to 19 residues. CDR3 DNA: TGTGCCAGCAGCCGAACCCTCCTTGGACTAGCGGGAGGAACCTACGAGCAGTACTTC. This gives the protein CASSRTLLGLAGGTYEQYF.

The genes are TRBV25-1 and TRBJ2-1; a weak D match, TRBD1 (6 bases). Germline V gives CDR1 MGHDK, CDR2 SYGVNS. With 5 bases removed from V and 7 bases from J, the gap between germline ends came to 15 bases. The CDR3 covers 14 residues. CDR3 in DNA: TGTGCCAGCAGTCTGGGGGCGATGGGGAATGAGCAGTTCTTC. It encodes CASSLGAMGNEQFF. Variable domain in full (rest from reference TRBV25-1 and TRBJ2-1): EADIYQTPRYLVIGTGKKITLECSQTMGHDKMYWYQQDPGMELHLIHYSYGVNSTEKGDLSSESTVSRIRTEHFPLTLESARPSHTSQYLCASSLGAMGNEQFFGPGTRLTVL.

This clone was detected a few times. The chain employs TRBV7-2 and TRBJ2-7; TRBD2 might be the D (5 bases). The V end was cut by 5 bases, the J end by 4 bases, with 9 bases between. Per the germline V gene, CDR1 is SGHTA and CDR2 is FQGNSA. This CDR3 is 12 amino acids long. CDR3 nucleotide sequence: TGTGCCAGCAGCCGGACTGGGTACGAGCAGTACTTC. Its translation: CASSRTGYEQYF. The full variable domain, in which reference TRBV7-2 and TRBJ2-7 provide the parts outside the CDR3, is GAGVSQSPSNKVTEKGKDVELRCDPISGHTALYWYRQSLGQGLEFLIYFQGNSAPDKSGLPSDRFSAERTGGSVSTLTIQRTQQEDSAVYLCASSRTGYEQYFGPGTRLTVT.

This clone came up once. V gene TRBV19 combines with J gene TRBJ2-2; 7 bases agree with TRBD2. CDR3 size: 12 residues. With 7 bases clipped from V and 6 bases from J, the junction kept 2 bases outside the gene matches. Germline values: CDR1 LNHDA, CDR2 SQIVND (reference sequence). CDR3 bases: TGTGCCAGTACCCGGGAGGCCGGGGAGCTGTTTTTT. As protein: CASTREAGELFF.

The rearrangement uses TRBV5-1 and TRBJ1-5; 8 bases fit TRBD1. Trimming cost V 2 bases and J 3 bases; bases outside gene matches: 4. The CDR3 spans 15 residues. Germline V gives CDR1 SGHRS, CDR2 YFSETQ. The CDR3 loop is CASSFTGGDNQPQHF. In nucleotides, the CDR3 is TGCGCCAGCAGCTTTACAGGGGGTGACAATCAGCCCCAGCATTTT.

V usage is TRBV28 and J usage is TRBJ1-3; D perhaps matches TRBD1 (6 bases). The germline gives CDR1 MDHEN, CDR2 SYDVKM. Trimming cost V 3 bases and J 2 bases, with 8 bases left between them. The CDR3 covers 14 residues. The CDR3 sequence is CASSFYRAGNTIYF. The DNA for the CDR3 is TGTGCCAGCAGTTTCTACAGGGCTGGAAACACCATATATTTT.

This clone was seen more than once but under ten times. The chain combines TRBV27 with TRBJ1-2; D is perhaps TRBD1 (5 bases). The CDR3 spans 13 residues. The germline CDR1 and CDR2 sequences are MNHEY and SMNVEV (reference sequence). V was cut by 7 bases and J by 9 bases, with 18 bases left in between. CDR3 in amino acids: CASTPLPGLSYTF. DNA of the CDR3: TGTGCCAGCACTCCATTGCCAGGGTTAAGCTACACCTTC.

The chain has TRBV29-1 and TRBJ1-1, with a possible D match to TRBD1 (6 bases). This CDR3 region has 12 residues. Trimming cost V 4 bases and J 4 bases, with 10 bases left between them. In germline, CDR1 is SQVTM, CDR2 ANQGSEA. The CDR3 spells CSVGGRGTEAFF. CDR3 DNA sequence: TGCAGCGTTGGGGGCAGGGGCACTGAAGCTTTCTTT.

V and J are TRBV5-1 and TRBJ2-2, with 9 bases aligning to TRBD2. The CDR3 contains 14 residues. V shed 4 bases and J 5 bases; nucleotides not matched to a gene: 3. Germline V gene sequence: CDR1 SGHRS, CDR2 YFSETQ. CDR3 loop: CASSRTSATGELFF. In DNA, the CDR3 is TGCGCCAGCAGCCGGACTAGCGCAACCGGGGAGCTGTTTTTT.

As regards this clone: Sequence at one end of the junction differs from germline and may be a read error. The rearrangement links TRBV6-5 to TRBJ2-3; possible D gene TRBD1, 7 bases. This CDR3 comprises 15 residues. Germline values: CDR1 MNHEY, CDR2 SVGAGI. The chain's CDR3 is CASSYYRGGADTQYF. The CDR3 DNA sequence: TGTGCCAGTAGTTACTACAGGGGAGGCGCAGATACGCAGTATTTT.

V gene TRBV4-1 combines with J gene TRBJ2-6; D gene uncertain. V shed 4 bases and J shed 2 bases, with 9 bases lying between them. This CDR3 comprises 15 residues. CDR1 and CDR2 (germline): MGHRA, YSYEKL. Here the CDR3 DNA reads TGCGCCAGCAGCCCCCCTAGTACTGGGGCCAACGTCCTGACTTTC. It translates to CASSPPSTGANVLTF.

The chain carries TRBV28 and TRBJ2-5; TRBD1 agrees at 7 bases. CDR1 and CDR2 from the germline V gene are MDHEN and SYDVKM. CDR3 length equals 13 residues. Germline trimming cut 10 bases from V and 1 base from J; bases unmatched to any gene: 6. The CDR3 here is CATVWTGQETQYF. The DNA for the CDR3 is TGTGCCACCGTATGGACAGGCCAAGAGACCCAGTACTTC.

CDR3 residues: CASSAVAGGADTQYF. CDR3 nucleotides: TGTGCCAGCAGTGCCGTGGCGGGAGGTGCAGATACGCAGTATTTT. The chain is built from TRBV6-5 and TRBJ2-3, with 8 nucleotides matching TRBD2. V gave up 5 bases and J gave up 4 bases; unmatched junction bases: 8. The CDR3 runs 15 residues. Germline V gene sequence: CDR1 MNHEY, CDR2 SVGAGI.

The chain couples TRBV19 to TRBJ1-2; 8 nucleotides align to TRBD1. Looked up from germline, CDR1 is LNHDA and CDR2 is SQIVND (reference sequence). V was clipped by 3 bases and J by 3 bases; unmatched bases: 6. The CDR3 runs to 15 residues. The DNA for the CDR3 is TGTGCCAGTAGTATCGGGGCAGGGGGCGACTATGGCTACACCTTC. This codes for CASSIGAGGDYGYTF. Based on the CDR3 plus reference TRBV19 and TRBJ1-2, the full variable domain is DGGITQSPKYLFRKEGQNVTLSCEQNLNHDAMYWYRQDPGQGLRLIYYSQIVNDFQKGDIAEGYSVSREKKESFPLTVTSAQKNPTAFYLCASSIGAGGDYGYTFGSGTRLTVV.

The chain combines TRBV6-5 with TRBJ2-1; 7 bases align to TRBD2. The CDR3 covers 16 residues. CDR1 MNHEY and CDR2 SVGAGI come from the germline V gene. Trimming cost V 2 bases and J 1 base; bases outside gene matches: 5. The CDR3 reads CASSYRRELSYNEQFF. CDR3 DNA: TGTGCCAGCAGTTACAGGCGGGAGCTGTCCTACAATGAGCAGTTCTTC.

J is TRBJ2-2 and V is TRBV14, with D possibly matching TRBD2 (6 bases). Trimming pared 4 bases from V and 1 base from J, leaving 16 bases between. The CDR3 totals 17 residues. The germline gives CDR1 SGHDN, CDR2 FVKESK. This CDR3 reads CASSPHWRGRNTGELFF. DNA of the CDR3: TGTGCCAGCAGCCCACATTGGAGGGGCCGGAACACCGGGGAGCTGTTTTTT.

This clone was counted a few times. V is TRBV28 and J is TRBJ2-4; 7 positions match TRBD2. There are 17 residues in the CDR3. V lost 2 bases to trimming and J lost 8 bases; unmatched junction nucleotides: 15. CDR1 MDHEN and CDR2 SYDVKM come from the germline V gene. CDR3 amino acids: CASSLPPVGREIDIQYF. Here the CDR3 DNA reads TGTGCCAGCAGTTTACCCCCAGTGGGGCGGGAGATAGACATTCAGTACTTC.

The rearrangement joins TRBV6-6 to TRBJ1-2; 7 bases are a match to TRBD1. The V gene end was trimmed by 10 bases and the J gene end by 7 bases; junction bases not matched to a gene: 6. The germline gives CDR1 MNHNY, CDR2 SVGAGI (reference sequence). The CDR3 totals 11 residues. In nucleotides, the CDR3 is TGTGCCATCGAGGGGGCTCCTGGCTACACCTTC. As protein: CAIEGAPGYTF.

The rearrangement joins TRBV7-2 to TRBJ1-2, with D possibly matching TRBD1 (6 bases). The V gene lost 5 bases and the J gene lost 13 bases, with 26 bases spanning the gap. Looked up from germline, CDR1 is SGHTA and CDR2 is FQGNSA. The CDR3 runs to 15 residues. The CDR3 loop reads CASSTRFGTINACTF. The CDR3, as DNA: TGTGCCAGCAGCACAAGGTTCGGGACAATAAATGCGTGCACCTTC.

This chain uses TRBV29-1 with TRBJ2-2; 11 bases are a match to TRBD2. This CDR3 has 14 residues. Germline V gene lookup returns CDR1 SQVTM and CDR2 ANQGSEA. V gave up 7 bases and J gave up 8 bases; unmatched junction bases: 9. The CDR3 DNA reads TGCAGCGCCCCTGGGACTAGCGGTCGAGGGGAGCTGTTTTTT. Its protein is CSAPGTSGRGELFF.

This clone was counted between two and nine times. CDR3 residues: CASSSGQGDTEAFF. In DNA form, the CDR3 reads TGTGCCAGCAGCTCGGGACAGGGGGACACTGAAGCTTTCTTT. V usage is TRBV11-3 and J usage is TRBJ1-1, with 11 bases identical to TRBD1. Germline V gene sequence: CDR1 SGHNT, CDR2 YENEEA. Trimming removed 4 bases from V and 3 bases from J; junction bases left unmatched: 1. The CDR3 has 14 residues.

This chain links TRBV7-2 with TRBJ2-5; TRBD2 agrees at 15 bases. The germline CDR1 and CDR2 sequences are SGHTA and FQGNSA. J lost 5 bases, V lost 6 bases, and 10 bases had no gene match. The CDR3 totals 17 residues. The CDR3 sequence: CASRPWTSGRGGETQYF. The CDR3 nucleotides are TGTGCCAGCAGGCCCTGGACTAGCGGGAGGGGGGGGGAGACCCAGTACTTC.

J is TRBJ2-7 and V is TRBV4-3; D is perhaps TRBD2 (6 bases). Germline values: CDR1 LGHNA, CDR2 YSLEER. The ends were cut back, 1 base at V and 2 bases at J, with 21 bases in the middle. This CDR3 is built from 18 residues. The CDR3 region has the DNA TGCGCCAGCAGCCAAGGAAAGAGTTCACCGGGACTGACCTACGAGCAGTACTTC. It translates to CASSQGKSSPGLTYEQYF.

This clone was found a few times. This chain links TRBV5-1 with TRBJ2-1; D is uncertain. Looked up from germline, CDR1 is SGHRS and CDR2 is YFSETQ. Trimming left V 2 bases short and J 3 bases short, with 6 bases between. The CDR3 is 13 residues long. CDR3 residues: CASSFDNYNEQFF. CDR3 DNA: TGCGCCAGCAGCTTTGACAACTACAATGAGCAGTTCTTC.